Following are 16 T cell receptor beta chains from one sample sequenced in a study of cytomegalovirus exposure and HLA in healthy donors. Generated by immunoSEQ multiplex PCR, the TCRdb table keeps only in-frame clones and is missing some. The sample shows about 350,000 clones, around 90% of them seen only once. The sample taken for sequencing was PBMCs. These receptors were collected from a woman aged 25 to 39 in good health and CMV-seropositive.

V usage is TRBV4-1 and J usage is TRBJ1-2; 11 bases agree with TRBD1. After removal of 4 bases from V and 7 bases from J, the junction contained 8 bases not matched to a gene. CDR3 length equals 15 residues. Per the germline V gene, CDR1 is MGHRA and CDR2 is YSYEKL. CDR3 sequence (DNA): TGCGCCAGCAGCCCCGGACAGGGGGCGGTAACTGGCTACACCTTC. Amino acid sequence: CASSPGQGAVTGYTF.

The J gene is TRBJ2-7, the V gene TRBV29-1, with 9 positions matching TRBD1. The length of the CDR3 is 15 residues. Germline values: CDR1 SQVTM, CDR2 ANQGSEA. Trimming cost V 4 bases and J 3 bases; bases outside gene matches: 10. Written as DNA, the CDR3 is TGCAGCGTTGTTGGACCCCCGGGACAGGGCTACGAGCAGTACTTC. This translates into CSVVGPPGQGYEQYF.

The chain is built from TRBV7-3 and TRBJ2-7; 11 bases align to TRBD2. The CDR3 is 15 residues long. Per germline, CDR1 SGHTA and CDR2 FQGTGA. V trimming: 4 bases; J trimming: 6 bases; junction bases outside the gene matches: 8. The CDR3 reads CASSSLAGGPSEQYF. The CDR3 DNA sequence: TGTGCCAGCAGCTCTTTAGCGGGAGGGCCTTCCGAGCAGTACTTC.

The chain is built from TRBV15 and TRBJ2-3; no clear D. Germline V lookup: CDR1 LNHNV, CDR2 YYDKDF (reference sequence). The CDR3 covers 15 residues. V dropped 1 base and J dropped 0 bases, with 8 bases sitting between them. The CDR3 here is CATSRVGGSTDTQYF. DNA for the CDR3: TGTGCCACCAGCAGAGTGGGCGGTAGCACAGATACGCAGTATTTT.

DNA for the CDR3: TGTGCCAGCAAGGTGGTGGGACAGACGATCGGCTACACCTTC. It encodes CASKVVGQTIGYTF. V is TRBV6-1 and J is TRBJ1-2; TRBD1 matches at 7 bases. The CDR3 sequence is 14 residues long. Looked up from germline, CDR1 is MNHNS and CDR2 is SASEGT. Trimming at V came to 7 bases and at J to 8 bases, leaving 13 bases not matched to a gene.

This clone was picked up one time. CDR3 DNA sequence: TGTGCCAGCAGCCGGGACACGGGAGAAGGCTACACCTTC. This encodes CASSRDTGEGYTF. The chain is built from TRBV7-6 and TRBJ1-2, with a possible D match to TRBD1 (6 bases). The CDR3 runs 13 residues. Trimming stripped 5 bases from V and 8 bases from J, with 15 bases between. Per germline, CDR1 SGHVS and CDR2 FNYEAQ. Complete variable domain (other parts from reference TRBV7-6 and TRBJ1-2): GAGVSQSPRYKVTKRGQDVALRCDPISGHVSLYWYRQALGQGPEFLTYFNYEAQQDKSGLPNDRFSAERPEGSISTLTIQRTEQRDSAMYRCASSRDTGEGYTFGSGTRLTVV.

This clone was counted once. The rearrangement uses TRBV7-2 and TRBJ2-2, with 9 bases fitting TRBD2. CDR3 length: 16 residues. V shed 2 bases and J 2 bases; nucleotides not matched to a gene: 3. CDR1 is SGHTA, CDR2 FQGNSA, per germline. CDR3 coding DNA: TGTGCCAGCAGCTTATACGGGACTAGCAACACCGGGGAGCTGTTTTTT. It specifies CASSLYGTSNTGELFF.

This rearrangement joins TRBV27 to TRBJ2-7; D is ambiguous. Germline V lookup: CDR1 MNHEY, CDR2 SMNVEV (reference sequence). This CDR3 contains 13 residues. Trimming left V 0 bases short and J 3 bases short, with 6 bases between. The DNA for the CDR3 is TGTGCCAGCAGTTTATCGACTCACTACGAGCAGTACTTC. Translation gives CASSLSTHYEQYF.

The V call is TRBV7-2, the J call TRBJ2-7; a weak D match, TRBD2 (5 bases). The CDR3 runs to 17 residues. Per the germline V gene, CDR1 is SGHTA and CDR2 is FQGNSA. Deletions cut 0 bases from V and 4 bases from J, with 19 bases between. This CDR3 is CASSLAIVASSGYEQYF. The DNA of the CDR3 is TGTGCCAGCAGCTTAGCTATCGTGGCTAGCTCCGGATACGAGCAGTACTTC. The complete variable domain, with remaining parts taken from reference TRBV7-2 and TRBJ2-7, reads GAGVSQSPSNKVTEKGKDVELRCDPISGHTALYWYRQSLGQGLEFLIYFQGNSAPDKSGLPSDRFSAERTGGSVSTLTIQRTQQEDSAVYLCASSLAIVASSGYEQYFGPGTRLTVT.

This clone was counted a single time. CDR3 in DNA: TGTGCCAGCCAAAAATTCAGGGGAGGCAATCAGCCCCAGCATTTT. This translates into CASQKFRGGNQPQHF. The chain links TRBV2 to TRBJ1-5, with a weak D call TRBD1 (6 bases). V gave up 8 bases and J gave up 2 bases, with 16 bases separating them. CDR1 is SNHLY and CDR2 is FYNNEI in the germline V gene. CDR3 length: 15 residues.

The DNA for the CDR3 is TGTGCCAGCAGTACCCGGGACGGTAGCAATCAGCCCCAGCATTTT. This sequence encodes CASSTRDGSNQPQHF. The rearrangement uses TRBV6-1 and TRBJ1-5, with D maybe TRBD1 (5 bases). Germline V gene data show CDR1 as MNHNS and CDR2 as SASEGT. V was pared by 5 bases and J by 0 bases, with 11 bases between. CDR3 length: 15 residues.

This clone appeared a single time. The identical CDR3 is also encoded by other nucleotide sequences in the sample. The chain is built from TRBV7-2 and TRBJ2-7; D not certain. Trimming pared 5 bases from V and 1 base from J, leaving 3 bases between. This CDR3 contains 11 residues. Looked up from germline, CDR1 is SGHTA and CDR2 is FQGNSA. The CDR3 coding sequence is TGTGCCAGCAGCCTATCCTACGAGCAGTACTTC. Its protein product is CASSLSYEQYF.

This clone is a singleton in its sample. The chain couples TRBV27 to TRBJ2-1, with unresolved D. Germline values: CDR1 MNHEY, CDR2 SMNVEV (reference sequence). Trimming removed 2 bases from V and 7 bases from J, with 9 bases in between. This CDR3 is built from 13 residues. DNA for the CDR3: TGTGCCAGCAGTTTAGTACGGGCGAATGAGCAGTTCTTC. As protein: CASSLVRANEQFF.

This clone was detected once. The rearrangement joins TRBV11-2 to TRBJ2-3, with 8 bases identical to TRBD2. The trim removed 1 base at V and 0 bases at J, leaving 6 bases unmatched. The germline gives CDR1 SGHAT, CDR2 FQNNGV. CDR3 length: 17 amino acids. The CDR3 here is CASSLGTSGGSTDTQYF. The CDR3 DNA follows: TGTGCCAGCAGCTTAGGAACTAGCGGAGGCAGCACAGATACGCAGTATTTT.

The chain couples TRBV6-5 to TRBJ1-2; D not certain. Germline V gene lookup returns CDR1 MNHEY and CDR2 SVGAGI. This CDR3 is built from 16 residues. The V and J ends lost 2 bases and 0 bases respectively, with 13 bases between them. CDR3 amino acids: CASSYRDPGTNYGYTF. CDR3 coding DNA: TGTGCCAGCAGTTACAGAGACCCGGGAACTAACTATGGCTACACCTTC.

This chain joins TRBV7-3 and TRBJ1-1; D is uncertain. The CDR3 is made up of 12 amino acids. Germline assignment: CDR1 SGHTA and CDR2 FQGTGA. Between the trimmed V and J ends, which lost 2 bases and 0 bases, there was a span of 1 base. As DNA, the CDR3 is TGTGCCAGCAGCTTATTGAACACTGAAGCTTTCTTT. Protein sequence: CASSLLNTEAFF.